This is a list of T cell receptor beta chains from one sample in a study of HIV-infected patients and healthy controls. Each CDR3 protein is one row after TCRdb ran MiXCR on the 5' RACE reads. Of over 7,500 distinct CDR3 sequences in the sample, about 5.9% were seen once. Sequences were derived from blood, sampled before antiretroviral therapy. The receptors come from an adult with HIV infection. The CDR3 runs from the conserved cysteine through the conserved F or W. Each record gives: D gene, J gene, clone size, V gene, CDR3 DNA, CDR3 protein. A D gene is named only where the DNA matches it firmly. Some rows have no size entry. The others give once, few or many, or a class for an expanded clone.

TRBD1 | TRBJ2-3 | many | TRBV20-1 | TGCAGTGCAGGACAGGGGTCCCCACTAGGCACAGATACGCAGTATTTT | CSAGQGSPLGTDTQYF
NA | TRBJ1-1 | NA | TRBV18 | TGTGCCAGCTCACCACCCTCGGGGCCTGTGAAAGCTTTCTTT | CASSPPSGPVKAFF
TRBD1 | TRBJ1-2 | NA | TRBV12-3/TRBV12-4 | TGTGCCAGCTCCTGGGGACAGGGGATGGGTGGCTACACCTTC | CASSWGQGMGGYTF
NA | TRBJ1-1 | many | TRBV7-9 | TGTGCCAGCAGCCCAGTTGGTCGGGGGCAAGGGACTGAAGCTTTCTTT | CASSPVGRGQGTEAFF
NA | TRBJ2-2 | many | TRBV6-2/TRBV6-3 | TGTGCCAGCAATAACCCGATTTGGTTGACGAACACCGGGGAGCTGTTTTTT | CASNNPIWLTNTGELFF
NA | TRBJ2-1 | NA | TRBV7-9 | TGTGCCAGCAGCTTACCCGGGAATCATGAGCAGTTCTTC | CASSLPGNHEQFF
NA | TRBJ1-4 | medium-sized | TRBV12-3/TRBV12-4 | TGTGCCAGCAGTTTTGCCGGGACCTACAAACTGTTTTTT | CASSFAGTYKLFF
NA | TRBJ2-1 | many | TRBV4-1 | TGCGCCAGCAGCCAAGCGGGCAGGGGTGCCTACAATGAGCAGTTCTTC | CASSQAGRGAYNEQFF
NA | TRBJ2-5 | few | TRBV29-1 | TGCAGCGCAGACGGTGGAGAGACCCAGTACTTC | CSADGGETQYF
TRBD2 | TRBJ2-1 | medium-sized | TRBV9 | TGTGCCAGCAGCATTACTAGCGGGGGAAACAATGAGCAGTTCTTC | CASSITSGGNNEQFF
NA | TRBJ1-5 | medium-sized | TRBV6-5 | TGTGGGGGTCCCCCTTTCTATAGCAATCAGCCCCAGCATTTT | CGGPPFYSNQPQHF
NA | TRBJ1-2 | many | TRBV27 | TGTGCCAGCAGTTTCTACGACAGCTATGGCTACACCTTC | CASSFYDSYGYTF
TRBD2 | TRBJ2-3 | medium-sized | TRBV25-1 | TGTGCCAGCAGTGCCCTTTCTAGCGGCCGCACAGATACGCAGTATTTT | CASSALSSGRTDTQYF
TRBD2 | TRBJ2-3 | medium-sized | TRBV2 | TGTGCCAGCAGTCCGGGGGGGGGCACAGATACGCAGTATTTT | CASSPGGGTDTQYF
TRBD2 | TRBJ2-3 | medium-sized | TRBV30 | TGTGCCCTAAGGACTAGGACTAGCACAGATACGCAGTATTTT | CALRTRTSTDTQYF
NA | TRBJ1-2 | many | TRBV19 | TGTGCCACCAATCAGGAATACTATGGCTACACCTTC | CATNQEYYGYTF
TRBD2 | TRBJ2-3 | many | TRBV19 | TGTGCCAGTAGTACCATCGGACTAGCGGGGGATACAGATACGCAGTATTTT | CASSTIGLAGDTDTQYF
TRBD2 | TRBJ2-5 | NA | TRBV7-2 | TGTGCCAGCAGCTCGATGGCGGGGGGGCGAGAGACCCAGTACTTC | CASSSMAGGRETQYF
NA | TRBJ1-2 | many | TRBV7-9 | TGTGCCAGCAGCCCGGGACAAATCCCCATCTACACCTTC | CASSPGQIPIYTF
TRBD1 | TRBJ1-5 | NA | TRBV7-2 | TGTGCCAGCAGCTTAGAAACAGGGGTCGGTCAGCCCCAGCATTTT | CASSLETGVGQPQHF
TRBD1 | TRBJ1-1 | few | TRBV5-1 | TGCGCCAGCAGCGCAAGCCTCGGACAGGGTGTAACTGAAGCTTTCTTT | CASSASLGQGVTEAFF
NA | TRBJ2-7 | medium-sized | TRBV2 | TGTGCCAGCAGTCAACCGGGACGTCAGTTCTACGAGCAGTACTTC | CASSQPGRQFYEQYF
TRBD2 | TRBJ2-3 | few | TRBV6-6 | TGTGCCAGCGACGATTGGACTAGCTCCAAACACACAGATACGCAGTATTTT | CASDDWTSSKHTDTQYF
TRBD1 | TRBJ2-3 | medium-sized | TRBV10-3 | TGTGCCATCAGTGACCCACCGGGACAGTCCACAGATACGCAGTATTTT | CAISDPPGQSTDTQYF
NA | TRBJ1-2 | many | TRBV19 | TGTGCCAGTAGTGGCGAAGACGTCTATGGCTACACCTTC | CASSGEDVYGYTF
NA | TRBJ2-7 | few | TRBV27 | TGTGCCAGCAGTTTGGCGGGTAACGAGCAGTACTTC | CASSLAGNEQYF